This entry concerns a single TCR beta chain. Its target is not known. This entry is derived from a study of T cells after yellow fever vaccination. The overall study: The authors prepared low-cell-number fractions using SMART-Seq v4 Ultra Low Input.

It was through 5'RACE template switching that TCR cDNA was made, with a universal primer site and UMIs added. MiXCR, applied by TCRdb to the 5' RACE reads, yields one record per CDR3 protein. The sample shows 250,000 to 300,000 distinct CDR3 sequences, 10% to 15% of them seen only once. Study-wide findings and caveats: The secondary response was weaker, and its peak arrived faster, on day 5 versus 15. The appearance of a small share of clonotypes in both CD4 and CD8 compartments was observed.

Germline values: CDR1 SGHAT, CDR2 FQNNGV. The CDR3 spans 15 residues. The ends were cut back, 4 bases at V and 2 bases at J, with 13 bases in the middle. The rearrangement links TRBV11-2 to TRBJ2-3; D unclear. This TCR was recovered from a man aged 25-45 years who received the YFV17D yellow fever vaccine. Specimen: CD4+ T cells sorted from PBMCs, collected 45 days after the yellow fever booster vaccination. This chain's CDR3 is CASSSAGFSTDTQYF. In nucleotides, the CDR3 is TGTGCCAGCAGCTCCGCAGGATTTTCCACAGATACGCAGTATTTT.